Listed below are T cell receptor beta chains from one sample, sequenced in a study of early T cells in non-severe SARS-CoV-2 infection. TCRdb reanalysed the 5' RACE reads using MiXCR and keeps one entry per CDR3 protein. The table has around 39,000 distinct CDR3 sequences, about 8% seen once. This specimen was whole blood, taken at baseline. Receptors were obtained from an adult who was a healthcare worker with PCR-confirmed SARS-CoV-2 infection or an uninfected control (not recorded which). Each CDR3 is given with its conserved first and last residue. D genes are given only for firm matches. Only some rows state a clone size, as once, few, many or a class for expanded clones.

clone_size	j_call	v_call	cdr3_length	d_call	cdr3_aa	cdr3_nt
-	TRBJ1-1	TRBV5-5	14	-	CASSLREANTEAFF	TGTGCCAGCAGCTTGAGGGAAGCGAACACTGAAGCTTTCTTT
few	TRBJ2-7	TRBV4-3	16	-	CASSPHLMQVTYEQYF	TGCGCCAGCAGCCCCCATCTCATGCAGGTAACCTACGAGCAGTACTTC
-	TRBJ2-7	TRBV24-1	15	TRBD1	CATSDSGTGSYEQYF	TGTGCCACCAGTGATTCCGGGACAGGTTCCTACGAGCAGTACTTC
many	TRBJ2-1	TRBV10-3	16	-	CAISEQSTSSYNEQFF	TGTGCCATCAGTGAGCAGAGTACAAGCTCCTACAATGAGCAGTTCTTC
many	TRBJ1-5	TRBV28	15	-	CASSLRTGSNQPQHF	TGTGCCAGCAGTTTAAGGACTGGTAGCAATCAGCCCCAGCATTTT
few	TRBJ2-5	TRBV20-1	14	TRBD1	CSARAAGGVETQYF	TGCAGTGCTAGAGCGGCAGGGGGCGTTGAGACCCAGTACTTC
many	TRBJ2-5	TRBV10-3	14	-	CAISESDSGETQYF	TGTGCCATCAGTGAGTCGGACTCGGGGGAGACCCAGTACTTC
few	TRBJ2-3	TRBV12-3/TRBV12-4	15	-	CASRRMSAPTDTQYF	TGTGCCAGCAGACGCATGAGTGCACCCACAGATACGCAGTATTTT
few	TRBJ2-5	TRBV15	19	TRBD2	CATSRDRAGGGRIGETQYF	TGTGCCACCAGCAGAGATCGAGCCGGGGGAGGGAGGATAGGGGAGACCCAGTACTTC
few	TRBJ2-7	TRBV28	16	TRBD2	CASRPPASGVINEQYF	TGTGCCAGCAGGCCTCCGGCTAGCGGGGTCATCAACGAGCAGTACTTC
few	TRBJ2-7	TRBV25-1	11	-	CASSDHYEQYF	TGTGCCAGCAGTGACCACTACGAGCAGTACTTC
many	TRBJ1-2	TRBV10-3	14	-	CAISESTRNYGYTF	TGTGCCATCAGTGAGTCCACCCGTAACTATGGCTACACCTTC
-	TRBJ1-6	TRBV20-1	15	-	CSARDPQGWDSPLHF	TGCAGTGCTAGAGATCCGCAGGGTTGGGATTCACCCCTCCACTTT
few	TRBJ2-3	TRBV2	14	-	CASVGRVSTDTQYF	TGTGCCAGCGTGGGTAGAGTGAGCACAGATACGCAGTATTTT
many	TRBJ1-5	TRBV20-1	14	-	CSAGDGGSNQPQHF	TGCAGTGCGGGGGACGGGGGAAGCAATCAGCCCCAGCATTTT
-	TRBJ2-1	TRBV29-1	15	TRBD2	CSVRSGGASYNEQFF	TGCAGCGTCAGAAGCGGGGGCGCTTCCTACAATGAGCAGTTCTTC
-	TRBJ2-7	TRBV12-3/TRBV12-4	14	-	CASCCRGADDEQYF	TGTGCCAGCTGTTGTCGGGGGGCGGACGACGAGCAGTACTTC
-	TRBJ1-4	TRBV29-1	13	-	CSVGRGGHEKLFF	TGCAGCGTTGGACGCGGGGGCCATGAAAAACTGTTTTTT
few	TRBJ2-3	TRBV7-9	15	-	CASSPTRDRPDTQYF	TGTGCCAGCAGCCCTACCCGGGATCGCCCAGATACGCAGTATTTT
many	TRBJ2-1	TRBV25-1	17	-	CASSEQRGASPYNEQFF	TGTGCCAGCAGTGAACAGCGAGGGGCGAGCCCCTACAATGAGCAGTTCTTC
many	TRBJ2-3	TRBV6-5	14	-	CASTDALGTDTQYF	TGTGCCAGCACGGACGCCCTGGGGACAGATACGCAGTATTTT
many	TRBJ2-5	TRBV12-3/TRBV12-4	14	-	CASSFSGGQETQYF	TGTGCCAGCAGTTTTTCCGGGGGTCAAGAGACCCAGTACTTC
-	TRBJ2-6	TRBV6-2/TRBV6-3	15	-	CASSYLISGANVLTF	TGTGCCAGCAGTTACTTGATATCTGGGGCCAACGTCCTGACTTTC
many	TRBJ2-7	TRBV28	15	-	CASSPVRDGGYEQYF	TGTGCCAGCAGCCCCGTTCGGGACGGAGGCTACGAGCAGTACTTC
few	TRBJ2-2	TRBV19	13	-	CASSIEATGELFF	TGTGCCAGTAGTATAGAAGCCACCGGGGAGCTGTTTTTT
many	TRBJ2-7	TRBV11-2	15	-	CASSLSGGLDYEQYF	TGTGCCAGCAGCCTCTCAGGGGGGCTAGATTACGAGCAGTACTTC
once	TRBJ2-7	TRBV6-1	13	TRBD1	CASGPGGFYGQYF	TGTGCCAGCGGGCCAGGGGGCTTCTACGGGCAGTACTTC
-	TRBJ2-5	TRBV27	15	TRBD1	CASSPGTGVKGTQYF	TGTGCCAGCAGTCCCGGGACAGGGGTGAAGGGGACCCAGTACTTC
few	TRBJ2-4	TRBV11-2	15	TRBD2	CASSLYGGAENIQYF	TGTGCCAGCAGCTTATACGGGGGGGCTGAAAACATTCAGTACTTC
few	TRBJ2-2	TRBV30	14	-	CAWSVGQPTGELFF	TGTGCCTGGAGTGTAGGCCAGCCCACCGGGGAGCTGTTTTTT
few	TRBJ1-1	TRBV7-9	14	-	CASSFESQGQEAFF	TGTGCCAGCAGCTTCGAATCCCAGGGGCAAGAAGCTTTCTTT
many	TRBJ1-2	TRBV7-6	16	TRBD1	CASSLAGGQGSYGYTF	TGTGCCAGCAGCTTAGCAGGGGGACAGGGCAGCTATGGCTACACCTTC
few	TRBJ2-1	TRBV7-3	15	-	CASSPQDGGSNEQFF	TGTGCCAGCAGCCCACAGGACGGGGGATCGAATGAGCAGTTCTTC
many	TRBJ1-2	TRBV7-6	12	TRBD1	CASGQGNYGYTF	TGTGCCAGCGGACAGGGGAACTATGGCTACACCTTC
many	TRBJ2-5	TRBV7-3	13	-	CASSPRGEGTQYF	TGTGCCAGCAGCCCCCGGGGTGAAGGGACCCAGTACTTC
few	TRBJ2-1	TRBV12-3/TRBV12-4	16	TRBD2	CASSSQTSGRYNEQFF	TGTGCCAGCAGTTCCCAGACTAGCGGGCGCTACAATGAGCAGTTCTTC
-	TRBJ1-5	TRBV30	14	-	CAWSVMQNNQPQHF	TGTGCCTGGAGTGTAATGCAGAACAATCAGCCCCAGCATTTT
few	TRBJ1-1	TRBV7-9	12	-	CASSPGTVEAFF	TGTGCCAGCAGCCCCGGGACGGTAGAAGCTTTCTTT
many	TRBJ1-6	TRBV10-3	16	TRBD1	CAISARTGTGGSPLHF	TGTGCCATCAGCGCTAGAACCGGGACAGGGGGTTCACCCCTCCACTTT
few	TRBJ2-3	TRBV9	16	-	CASSVQGTKETDTQYF	TGTGCCAGCAGCGTACAAGGGACCAAAGAGACAGATACGCAGTATTTT
few	TRBJ2-2	TRBV6-5	14	-	CASSYFRGTGELFF	TGTGCCAGCAGTTACTTCAGGGGCACCGGGGAGCTGTTTTTT
few	TRBJ2-2	TRBV2	15	-	CASKGWDKNTGELFF	TGTGCCAGCAAGGGTTGGGACAAGAACACCGGGGAGCTGTTTTTT
-	TRBJ2-1	TRBV11-1	12	-	CASSFRGDEQFF	TGTGCCAGCAGCTTCAGGGGTGATGAGCAGTTCTTC
-	TRBJ1-2	TRBV5-1	14	-	CASSLLTADYGYTF	TGCGCCAGCAGCTTGTTAACAGCAGACTATGGCTACACCTTC
-	TRBJ2-5	TRBV20-1	13	TRBD2	CSAKTSGQETQYF	TGCAGTGCTAAGACTAGCGGGCAAGAGACCCAGTACTTC
few	TRBJ2-5	TRBV6-2/TRBV6-3	14	TRBD1	CASSSGTGSETQYF	TGTGCCAGCAGTAGCGGGACAGGGTCCGAGACCCAGTACTTC
many	TRBJ2-1	TRBV6-5	15	-	CASSYSGPTLDEQFF	TGTGCCAGCAGTTACAGCGGGCCTACTCTGGATGAGCAGTTCTTC
-	TRBJ2-2	TRBV6-2/TRBV6-3	19	TRBD1	CASSYSEAPGQGDTGELFF	TGTGCCAGCAGTTACTCAGAGGCTCCGGGACAGGGAGACACCGGGGAGCTGTTTTTT
-	TRBJ1-5	TRBV20-1	15	-	CSAFMGGDSNQPQHF	TGCAGTGCCTTCATGGGGGGCGATAGCAATCAGCCCCAGCATTTT
-	TRBJ1-2	TRBV19	12	-	CASSILLYGYTF	TGTGCCAGTAGTATTCTCCTGTATGGCTACACCTTC
-	TRBJ1-6	TRBV18	14	-	CASSSGGGDSPLHF	TGTGCCAGCTCCTCGGGCGGAGGGGATTCACCCCTCCACTTT
many	TRBJ2-7	TRBV5-5	14	TRBD1	CASSLDRGSYEQYF	TGTGCCAGCAGCTTGGACAGGGGATCCTACGAGCAGTACTTC